This T cell receptor beta chain was obtained from a study of identical twins. General observations from the study: Monozygotic twins shared more out-of-frame TCR alpha than recombination models predicted. Conclusions were based on cross-sectional statistical analysis, without following the same donors.

With 2 bases removed from V and 11 bases from J, the gap between germline ends came to 21 bases. Germline V gives CDR1 MNHEY, CDR2 SVGAGI. The CDR3 spans 15 residues. TCRdb reprocessed the 5' RACE reads with MiXCR, giving one entry per CDR3 protein. The sample comprises around 670,000 distinct CDR3 sequences, over 5% of which are singletons, and around 1.7% rests with the top ten. Only a few counts were recorded for this clonotype. Its target is unknown. The J gene is TRBJ1-1, the V gene TRBV6-5; D might be TRBD1 (6 bases). Sequencing was performed on naive T cells sorted from blood. The TCR originated in a man aged 18-30 years in good health. The CDR3 DNA follows: TGTGCCAGCAGTTACCGCACCGTTCGGGGGCAGGATGCTTTCTTT. Encoded protein: CASSYRTVRGQDAFF.